These 5 T cell receptor beta chains were all obtained from the same sample, sequenced in a study of identical twins listed by TCRdb under 2016. To prepare the library, 5' RACE was applied. The data were produced on an Illumina HiSeq 2000. TCRdb passed the public sequencing reads through fastp at Q25 and MiXCR, retaining productive beta sequences. Here each entry gathers all rows of one CDR3 protein and keeps the most common genes and DNA. This sample has approximately 550,000 distinct CDR3 sequences in its table, and around 20% of those were observed once. The ten top clones hold approximately 0.52% of the sample. In addition, the sample was reused for a study of yellow fever vaccine responses in identical twins.

The sequenced material came from CD4+ T cells sorted from blood. The receptors originated from a young woman in good health.

This clonotype was seen ten or more times. The rearrangement links TRBV4-1 to TRBJ1-6; TRBD1 might be the D (5 bases). The CDR3 loop spans 18 amino acids. Germline values: CDR1 MGHRA, CDR2 YSYEKL. Trimming pared 4 bases from V and 11 bases from J, leaving 27 bases between. This CDR3 reads CASSRISHTGDLFTPLHF. Here the CDR3 DNA reads TGCGCCAGCAGCCGAATTTCTCATACAGGAGACCTATTCACACCCCTCCACTTT.

This clonotype has more than one count but fewer than ten. The DNA for the CDR3 is TGTGCCATCAGTGTGCGACTAGCGGGAGTTCCCCTATCCAATGAGCAGTTCTTC. It codes for CAISVRLAGVPLSNEQFF. The V gene is TRBV10-3, the J gene TRBJ2-1; 12 bases match TRBD2. CDR1 and CDR2 from the germline V gene are ENHRY and SYGVKD. The CDR3 contains 18 residues. With 4 bases clipped from V and 6 bases from J, the junction kept 13 bases outside the gene matches.

This clonotype was seen a handful of times. This chain connects TRBV7-8 to TRBJ2-7; D unclear. CDR3 length: 15 residues. Germline V gene lookup returns CDR1 SGHVS and CDR2 FQNEAQ. V lost 1 base to trimming and J lost 2 bases, with 12 bases between them. The CDR3 coding sequence is TGTGCCAGCAGCTTAGGCATGGCGGCCACCTACGAGCAGTACTTC. As protein: CASSLGMAATYEQYF.

This clonotype has just a few counts. The chain's CDR3 is CASSEMTSGNNEQFF. DNA of the CDR3: TGTGCCAGCAGCGAAATGACTAGCGGGAACAATGAGCAGTTCTTC. V is TRBV9 and J is TRBJ2-1, with TRBD2 matching over 11 bases. The germline CDR1 and CDR2 sequences are SGDLS and YYNGEE. The CDR3 covers 15 residues. V was clipped by 3 bases and J by 5 bases; unmatched bases: 4.

The chain links TRBV3-1 to TRBJ2-2; 11 positions match TRBD2. This CDR3 is 17 amino acids long. Germline assignment: CDR1 LGHDT and CDR2 YNNKEL (reference sequence). V shed 2 bases, J shed 8 bases, and the junction held 10 bases outside the gene matches. Written as DNA, the CDR3 is TGTGCCAGCAGCCAACCTAGCGGGGGGCCGAGCACTGGGGAGCTGTTTTTT. As protein: CASSQPSGGPSTGELFF.